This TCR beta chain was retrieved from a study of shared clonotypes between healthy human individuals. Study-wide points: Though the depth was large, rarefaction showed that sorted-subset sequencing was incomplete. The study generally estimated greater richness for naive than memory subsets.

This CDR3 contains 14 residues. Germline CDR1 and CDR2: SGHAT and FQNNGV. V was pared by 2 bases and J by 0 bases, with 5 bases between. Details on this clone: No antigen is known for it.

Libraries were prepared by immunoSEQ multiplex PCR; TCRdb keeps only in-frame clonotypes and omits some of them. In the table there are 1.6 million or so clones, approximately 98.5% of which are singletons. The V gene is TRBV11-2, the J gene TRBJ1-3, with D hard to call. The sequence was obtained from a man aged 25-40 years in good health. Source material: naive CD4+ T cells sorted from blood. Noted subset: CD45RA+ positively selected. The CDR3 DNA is TGTGCCAGCAGCTTATACCGCTCTGGAAACACCATATATTTT. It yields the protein CASSLYRSGNTIYF.